A selection of T cell receptor beta chains follows, all from one sample in a study of identical twins. Via MiXCR, TCRdb re-called the 5' RACE reads, giving one row per CDR3 protein. The sample gives just over 450,000 distinct CDR3 sequences, about 14% of which show up once; roughly 0.56% is in the top ten. The sample also formed part of further work on yellow fever vaccine responses in identical twins.

Material for sequencing was CD4+ T cells sorted from blood. These receptors originate from a woman between 18 and 30 years old in good health. The CDR3 runs from the conserved cysteine through the conserved F or W. Each record gives: D gene, clone size, V gene, J gene, CDR3 DNA, CDR3 protein. A D gene is named only where the DNA matches it firmly. Size is omitted from some rows. Given values are once, few, many or a class for expanded clones.

D: -; size: few; V: TRBV4-3; J: TRBJ1-1; DNA: TGCGCCAGCAGCCAAGACGGGAGGATGAACACTGAAGCTTTCTTT; CDR3: CASSQDGRMNTEAFF
D: -; size: few; V: TRBV7-9; J: TRBJ1-2; DNA: TGTGCCAGCAGCTTTCCTTACAGGCCCTATGGCTACACCTTC; CDR3: CASSFPYRPYGYTF
D: -; size: few; V: TRBV5-6; J: TRBJ2-6; DNA: TGTGCCAGCGCACCGGACGGCTCTGGGGCCAACGTCCTGACTTTC; CDR3: CASAPDGSGANVLTF
D: -; size: -; V: TRBV9; J: TRBJ2-1; DNA: TGTGCCAGCAGCCGAGCAGCCGGTTACAATGAGCAGTTCTTC; CDR3: CASSRAAGYNEQFF
D: TRBD1; size: many; V: TRBV4-2; J: TRBJ1-6; DNA: TGTGCCAGCAGCCAAGAGACAGGGAGGAATTCACCCCTCCACTTT; CDR3: CASSQETGRNSPLHF
D: TRBD2; size: once; V: TRBV20-1; J: TRBJ2-3; DNA: TGCAGAGCCCCGGGACTAGCGGGGTTTAGCACAGATACGCAGTATTTT; CDR3: CRAPGLAGFSTDTQYF
D: TRBD1; size: -; V: TRBV5-1; J: TRBJ2-1; DNA: TGCGCCAGCAGTCCGCCGGGACAGGGGTTTCGTGAGCAGTTCTTC; CDR3: CASSPPGQGFREQFF
D: TRBD1; size: -; V: TRBV6-1; J: TRBJ2-7; DNA: TGTGCCAGCAGTCGCTGGGGGACAGTTGACATCCCAGAGCAGTACTTC; CDR3: CASSRWGTVDIPEQYF
D: -; size: few; V: TRBV28; J: TRBJ2-7; DNA: TGTGCCAGCGAGGAGCGTGTGAACGAGCAGTACTTC; CDR3: CASEERVNEQYF
D: -; size: many; V: TRBV5-1; J: TRBJ2-5; DNA: TGCGCCAGCAGCCTACTGACCCCGGAGACCCAGTACTTC; CDR3: CASSLLTPETQYF
D: -; size: -; V: TRBV6-2/TRBV6-3; J: TRBJ2-3; DNA: TGTGCCAGCAGTTACGGTGGGGGGCGTAGCACAGATACGCAGTATTTT; CDR3: CASSYGGGRSTDTQYF
D: TRBD1; size: -; V: TRBV28; J: TRBJ2-7; DNA: TGTGCCAGCAGTGCGGACAGGGCGGATCACGAGCAGTACTTC; CDR3: CASSADRADHEQYF
D: TRBD1; size: -; V: TRBV7-6; J: TRBJ2-7; DNA: TGTGCCAGCAGCTTTTCACCTGGGACAGGGTATGACGAGCAGTACTTC; CDR3: CASSFSPGTGYDEQYF
D: -; size: -; V: TRBV2; J: TRBJ2-2; DNA: TGTGCCAGCAGTGTCGTACTAGCGAACACCGGGGAGCTGTTTTTT; CDR3: CASSVVLANTGELFF
D: TRBD1; size: -; V: TRBV27; J: TRBJ2-5; DNA: TGTGCCAGCAGTCGACTGGGGACAGGCAAAGAGACCCAGTACTTC; CDR3: CASSRLGTGKETQYF
D: TRBD1; size: many; V: TRBV5-6; J: TRBJ1-1; DNA: TGTGCCAGCAGCTTTCAGGGGGACACTGAAGCTTTCTTT; CDR3: CASSFQGDTEAFF
D: TRBD1; size: -; V: TRBV10-3; J: TRBJ2-7; DNA: TGTGCCATCAGGAGGGGACAGGGGTTCGACGAGCAGTACTTC; CDR3: CAIRRGQGFDEQYF
D: -; size: few; V: TRBV29-1; J: TRBJ1-1; DNA: TGCAGCGTCTACGTAGGGACAACAGAAGCTTTCTTT; CDR3: CSVYVGTTEAFF
D: TRBD2; size: many; V: TRBV5-1; J: TRBJ2-5; DNA: TGCGCCAGCAGCGCCCGGACTAGCGGGGCAGAGACCCAGTACTTC; CDR3: CASSARTSGAETQYF
D: -; size: -; V: TRBV7-9; J: TRBJ2-5; DNA: TGTGCCAGCAGCTTAGCAGTCAGGGGAGCGGAGACCCAGTACTTC; CDR3: CASSLAVRGAETQYF
D: -; size: -; V: TRBV10-3; J: TRBJ1-1; DNA: TGTGCCATCAGATCTCTTCAGGGGACTGAAGCTTTCTTT; CDR3: CAIRSLQGTEAFF
D: -; size: -; V: TRBV15; J: TRBJ2-7; DNA: TGTGCCACCAGCAGAGATCTGACTGGCCACGAGCAGTACTTC; CDR3: CATSRDLTGHEQYF
D: -; size: -; V: TRBV20-1; J: TRBJ2-3; DNA: TGCAGTGCTAGACGGGCCAGGGGGGGAGATACGCAGTATTTT; CDR3: CSARRARGGDTQYF
D: TRBD2; size: few; V: TRBV6-2/TRBV6-3; J: TRBJ2-7; DNA: TGTGCCAGCAGGGTTAGCGGGAGGACCGAGCAGTACTTC; CDR3: CASRVSGRTEQYF
D: -; size: -; V: TRBV11-3; J: TRBJ2-7; DNA: TGTGCCAGCAGCTATAGGGGTTTCCACGAGCAGTACTTC; CDR3: CASSYRGFHEQYF
D: TRBD1; size: few; V: TRBV5-4; J: TRBJ1-2; DNA: TGTGCCAGCAGCGGCAGGGGGCCTAACTATGGCTACACCTTC; CDR3: CASSGRGPNYGYTF
D: -; size: -; V: TRBV20-1; J: TRBJ2-5; DNA: TGCACCGGGCAGTTCCAAGAGACCCAGTACTTC; CDR3: CTGQFQETQYF
D: TRBD2; size: once; V: TRBV20-1; J: TRBJ2-7; DNA: TGCAGTGCTAGAGACTATAGCGGGAGTAGCACCTACGAGCAGTACTTC; CDR3: CSARDYSGSSTYEQYF
D: -; size: once; V: TRBV2; J: TRBJ2-2; DNA: TGTGCCAGCAGTGCAGGGGTCCTGAACACCGGGGAGCTGTTTTTT; CDR3: CASSAGVLNTGELFF
D: -; size: -; V: TRBV12-3/TRBV12-4; J: TRBJ1-1; DNA: TGTGCCAGCAGTTCCCGACTGCTCATGAACACTGAAGCTTTCTTT; CDR3: CASSSRLLMNTEAFF
D: -; size: -; V: TRBV11-2; J: TRBJ2-5; DNA: TGTGCCAGCACCAATGGGGCAGCCCAAGAGACCCAGTACTTC; CDR3: CASTNGAAQETQYF
D: -; size: -; V: TRBV2; J: TRBJ2-2; DNA: TGTGCCAGCAGTTTGGGACGCCGCTCCACCGGGGAGCTGTTTTTT; CDR3: CASSLGRRSTGELFF
D: TRBD2; size: -; V: TRBV5-1; J: TRBJ2-4; DNA: TGCGCCAGCAGCTTGGGAACTAGCGGGACAGTGGGGTACTTC; CDR3: CASSLGTSGTVGYF
D: -; size: -; V: TRBV4-2; J: TRBJ2-3; DNA: TGTGCCAGCAGCCGCCAGGGGGGCGGGGGCCTTACAGATACGCAGTATTTT; CDR3: CASSRQGGGGLTDTQYF
D: -; size: -; V: TRBV7-7; J: TRBJ2-1; DNA: TGTGCTAGCAGCAACCCCAGAGGGGGGGTGGGCAATGAGCAGTTCTTC; CDR3: CASSNPRGGVGNEQFF
D: -; size: -; V: TRBV30; J: TRBJ2-7; DNA: TGTGCCTGGAGTGTACCCGGAGGGGTCCATTCCTACGAGCAGTACTTC; CDR3: CAWSVPGGVHSYEQYF
D: TRBD1; size: few; V: TRBV10-3; J: TRBJ1-2; DNA: TGTGCCATCAGAGCAGGGACAGACTTTAGGTATGGCTACACCTTC; CDR3: CAIRAGTDFRYGYTF
D: -; size: many; V: TRBV12-3/TRBV12-4; J: TRBJ2-2; DNA: TGTGCCAGCAGTTTCCTGGGTAACACCGGGGAGCTGTTTTTT; CDR3: CASSFLGNTGELFF
D: -; size: many; V: TRBV7-2; J: TRBJ2-3; DNA: TGTGCCAGCAGCTTAGGGGGGGGGGCAAGAGATACGCAGTATTTT; CDR3: CASSLGGGARDTQYF
D: TRBD2; size: few; V: TRBV11-2; J: TRBJ2-7; DNA: TGTGCCAGCAGCTTACGAGCGGGAGGGTCCTACGAGCAGTACTTC; CDR3: CASSLRAGGSYEQYF
D: TRBD1; size: -; V: TRBV28; J: TRBJ2-7; DNA: TGTGCCAGCAGTTTATTGGGACAGCCAGTGGACTTC; CDR3: CASSLLGQPVDF
D: -; size: few; V: TRBV18; J: TRBJ1-1; DNA: TGTGCCAGCTCACCACCAAGCAGTTCTGTTCATACTTTCTTT; CDR3: CASSPPSSSVHTFF
D: -; size: few; V: TRBV12-5; J: TRBJ2-7; DNA: TGTGCTAGTGCTACTAGCTCCTACGAGCAGTACTTC; CDR3: CASATSSYEQYF
D: -; size: -; V: TRBV6-1; J: TRBJ2-3; DNA: TGTGCCAGCACGACTAGAAGGACAGGCCTAACAGATACGCAGTATTTT; CDR3: CASTTRRTGLTDTQYF
D: TRBD2; size: few; V: TRBV4-3; J: TRBJ2-1; DNA: TGCGCCAGCAGCCAAGAACCTAGCGGGGTCCCAAACAATGAGCAGTTCTTC; CDR3: CASSQEPSGVPNNEQFF
D: TRBD2; size: few; V: TRBV24-1; J: TRBJ2-2; DNA: TGTGCCGCCGGGCGCGGGAGTGTTACCGGGGAGCTGTTTTTT; CDR3: CAAGRGSVTGELFF
D: -; size: -; V: TRBV20-1; J: TRBJ2-7; DNA: TGCAGTGCTAGAGATAGAGGAACTAGATTAGGCTACGAGCAGTACTTC; CDR3: CSARDRGTRLGYEQYF
D: TRBD1; size: -; V: TRBV9; J: TRBJ1-6; DNA: TGTGCCAGCAGCGTAGTCGGGACAGGGGGCGGTAATTCACCCCTCCACTTT; CDR3: CASSVVGTGGGNSPLHF
D: TRBD1; size: few; V: TRBV19; J: TRBJ2-7; DNA: TGTGCCAGTAGTATTCCCCGGACAGGGGTCCGTGGTAGCTACGAGCAGTACTTC; CDR3: CASSIPRTGVRGSYEQYF
D: TRBD1; size: -; V: TRBV12-3/TRBV12-4; J: TRBJ2-1; DNA: TGTGCCAGCAGCTACGACAGGGTGGTCGACAATGAGCAGTTCTTC; CDR3: CASSYDRVVDNEQFF